Listed below are T cell receptor beta chains from one sample, sequenced in a study of blood T cell repertoires in COVID-19. Sequencing used immunoSEQ multiplex PCR; TCRdb keeps in-frame clones, though not all of them. The sample lists 40,000 to 65,000 clones, 86% occurring once. The specimen was peripheral blood. The receptors originated from an elderly man with acute or convalescent COVID-19. The CDR3 runs from the conserved cysteine through the conserved F or W. A D gene is named only where the DNA matches it firmly. Clone size, where shown, is once, few, many, or a class for clones that have expanded.

d_gene: NA
j_gene: TRBJ2-5
abundance: NA
v_gene: TRBV5-1
CDR3aa: CASSSLANGGRETQYF
CDR3nt: TGCGCCAGCAGCTCCCTGGCCAACGGGGGGCGCGAGACCCAGTACTTC

d_gene: TRBD1
j_gene: TRBJ1-5
abundance: NA
v_gene: TRBV7-2
CDR3aa: CASSLGSGGGNQPQHF
CDR3nt: TGTGCCAGCAGCTTAGGCTCAGGGGGTGGCAATCAGCCCCAGCATTTT

d_gene: TRBD1
j_gene: TRBJ1-2
abundance: once
v_gene: TRBV6-5
CDR3aa: CASSRQGDYGYTF
CDR3nt: TGTGCCAGCAGTCGACAGGGTGACTATGGCTACACCTTC

d_gene: NA
j_gene: TRBJ2-7
abundance: NA
v_gene: TRBV6-1
CDR3aa: CASSEQAYEQYF
CDR3nt: TGTGCCAGCAGTGAACAGGCGTACGAGCAGTACTTC

d_gene: TRBD1
j_gene: TRBJ2-3
abundance: NA
v_gene: TRBV7-9
CDR3aa: CASSLQGAGADTQYF
CDR3nt: TGTGCCAGCAGCTTACAGGGGGCAGGGGCAGATACGCAGTATTTT

d_gene: NA
j_gene: TRBJ1-3
abundance: NA
v_gene: TRBV21-1
CDR3aa: CASSKGGDNSGNTIYF
CDR3nt: TGTGCCAGCAGCAAAGGAGGCGATAACTCTGGAAACACCATATATTTT

d_gene: TRBD2
j_gene: TRBJ2-5
abundance: NA
v_gene: TRBV18
CDR3aa: CASSPPGLAGGETQYF
CDR3nt: TGTGCCAGCTCACCACCGGGACTAGCGGGGGGAGAGACCCAGTACTTC

d_gene: TRBD1
j_gene: TRBJ1-4
abundance: once
v_gene: TRBV10-2
CDR3aa: CATHRTGAPNEKLFF
CDR3nt: TGCGCCACCCACAGGACAGGGGCCCCTAATGAAAAACTGTTTTTT

d_gene: TRBD1
j_gene: TRBJ2-1
abundance: NA
v_gene: TRBV7-2
CDR3aa: CASSSQGATFNEQFF
CDR3nt: TGTGCCAGCAGCTCCCAGGGGGCGACGTTCAATGAGCAGTTCTTC

d_gene: TRBD2
j_gene: TRBJ2-5
abundance: NA
v_gene: TRBV9
CDR3aa: CASSLSGTSGETQYF
CDR3nt: TGTGCCAGCAGCCTCTCAGGGACTAGCGGGGAGACCCAGTACTTC

d_gene: TRBD1
j_gene: TRBJ2-6
abundance: NA
v_gene: TRBV9
CDR3aa: CASSVGDRGFTGANVLTF
CDR3nt: TGTGCCAGCAGCGTAGGGGACAGGGGATTTACTGGGGCCAACGTCCTGACTTTC

d_gene: NA
j_gene: TRBJ1-1
abundance: NA
v_gene: TRBV7-2
CDR3aa: CANKGILNTEAFF
CDR3nt: TGTGCCAACAAGGGGATTCTGAACACTGAAGCTTTCTTT

d_gene: NA
j_gene: TRBJ2-1
abundance: once
v_gene: TRBV12-2
CDR3aa: CASRLGVAGISYNEQFF
CDR3nt: TGTGCAAGTCGCTTAGGGGTAGCGGGAATCTCCTACAATGAGCAGTTCTTC

d_gene: TRBD1
j_gene: TRBJ1-1
abundance: once
v_gene: TRBV6-5
CDR3aa: CASFQDRGITEAFF
CDR3nt: TGTGCCAGCTTTCAAGACAGGGGCATCACTGAAGCTTTCTTT